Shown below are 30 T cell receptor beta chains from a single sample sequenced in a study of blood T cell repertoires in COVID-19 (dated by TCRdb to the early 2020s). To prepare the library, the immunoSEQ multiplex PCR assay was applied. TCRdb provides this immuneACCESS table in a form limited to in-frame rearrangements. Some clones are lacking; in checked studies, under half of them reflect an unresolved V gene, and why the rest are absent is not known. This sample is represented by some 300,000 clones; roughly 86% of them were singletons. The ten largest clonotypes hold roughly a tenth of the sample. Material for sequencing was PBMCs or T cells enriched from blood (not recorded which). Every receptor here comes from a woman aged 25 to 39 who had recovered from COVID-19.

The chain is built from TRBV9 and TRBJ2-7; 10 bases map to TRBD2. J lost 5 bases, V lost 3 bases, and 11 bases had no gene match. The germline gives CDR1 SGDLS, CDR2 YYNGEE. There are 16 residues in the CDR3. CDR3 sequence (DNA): TGTGCCAGCAGCGGAACCATGCTAGCGGGAGTTGACGAGCAGTACTTC. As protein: CASSGTMLAGVDEQYF.

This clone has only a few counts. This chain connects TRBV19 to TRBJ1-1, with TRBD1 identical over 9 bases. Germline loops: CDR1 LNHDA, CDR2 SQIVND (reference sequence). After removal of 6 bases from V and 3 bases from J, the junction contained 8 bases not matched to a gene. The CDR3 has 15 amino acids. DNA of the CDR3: TGTGCCAGTAGGACAGGGGGTGACAGTTACACTGAAGCTTTCTTT. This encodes CASRTGGDSYTEAFF. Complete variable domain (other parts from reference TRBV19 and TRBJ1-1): DGGITQSPKYLFRKEGQNVTLSCEQNLNHDAMYWYRQDPGQGLRLIYYSQIVNDFQKGDIAEGYSVSREKKESFPLTVTSAQKNPTAFYLCASRTGGDSYTEAFFGQGTRLTVV.

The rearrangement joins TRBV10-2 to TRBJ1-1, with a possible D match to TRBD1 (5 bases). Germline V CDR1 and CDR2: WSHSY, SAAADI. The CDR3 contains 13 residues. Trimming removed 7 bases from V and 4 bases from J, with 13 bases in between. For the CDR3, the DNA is TGCGCCAGCACCGTGGGCAGGGCCACTGAAGCTTTCTTT. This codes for CASTVGRATEAFF.

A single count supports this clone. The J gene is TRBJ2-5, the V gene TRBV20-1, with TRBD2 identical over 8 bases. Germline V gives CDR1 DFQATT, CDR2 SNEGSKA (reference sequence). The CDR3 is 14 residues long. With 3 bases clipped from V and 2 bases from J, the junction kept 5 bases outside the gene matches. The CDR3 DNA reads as TGCAGTGCTAGTCCTAGCGGGCTGCAAGAGACCCAGTACTTC. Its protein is CSASPSGLQETQYF.

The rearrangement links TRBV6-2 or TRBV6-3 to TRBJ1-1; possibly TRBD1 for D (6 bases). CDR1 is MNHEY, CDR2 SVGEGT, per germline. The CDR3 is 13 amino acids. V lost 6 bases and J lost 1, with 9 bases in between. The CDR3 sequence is CASSGQTNTEAFF. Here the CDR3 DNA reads TGTGCCAGCAGCGGACAGACGAACACTGAAGCTTTCTTT.

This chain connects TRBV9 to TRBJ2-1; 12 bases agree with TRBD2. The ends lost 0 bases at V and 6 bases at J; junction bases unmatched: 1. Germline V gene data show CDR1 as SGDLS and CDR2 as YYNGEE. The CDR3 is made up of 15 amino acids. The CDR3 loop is CASSVELAGGNEQFF. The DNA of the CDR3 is TGTGCCAGCAGCGTAGAACTAGCGGGAGGCAATGAGCAGTTCTTC.

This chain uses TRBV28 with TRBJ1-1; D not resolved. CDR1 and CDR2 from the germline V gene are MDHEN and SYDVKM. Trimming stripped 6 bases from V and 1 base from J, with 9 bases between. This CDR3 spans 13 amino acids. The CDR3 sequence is CASSLRQNTEAFF. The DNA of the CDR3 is TGTGCCAGCAGCTTGCGACAGAACACTGAAGCTTTCTTT. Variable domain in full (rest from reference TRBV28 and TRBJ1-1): DVKVTQSSRYLVKRTGEKVFLECVQDMDHENMFWYRQDPGLGLRLIYFSYDVKMKEKGDIPEGYSVSREKKERFSLILESASTNQTSMYLCASSLRQNTEAFFGQGTRLTVV.

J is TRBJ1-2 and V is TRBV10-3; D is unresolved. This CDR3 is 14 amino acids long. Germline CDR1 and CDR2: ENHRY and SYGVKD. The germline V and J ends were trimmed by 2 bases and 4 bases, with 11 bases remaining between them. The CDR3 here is CAISEGPGFYGYTF. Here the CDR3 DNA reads TGTGCCATCAGTGAGGGTCCAGGCTTCTATGGCTACACCTTC.

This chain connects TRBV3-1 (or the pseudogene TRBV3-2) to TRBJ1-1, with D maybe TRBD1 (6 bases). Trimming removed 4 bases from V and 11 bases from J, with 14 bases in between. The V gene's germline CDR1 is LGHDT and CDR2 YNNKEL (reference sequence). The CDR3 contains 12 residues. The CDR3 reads CASSLRSGAAFF. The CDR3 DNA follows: TGTGCCAGCAGCCTACGCTCAGGGGCGGCTTTCTTT.

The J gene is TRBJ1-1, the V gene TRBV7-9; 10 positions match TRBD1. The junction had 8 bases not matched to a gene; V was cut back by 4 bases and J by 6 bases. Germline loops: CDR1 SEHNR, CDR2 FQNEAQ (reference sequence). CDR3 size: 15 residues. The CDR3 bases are TGTGCCAGCAGCTCCCCGGGACAGGGGTATCCTGAAGCTTTCTTT. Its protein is CASSSPGQGYPEAFF. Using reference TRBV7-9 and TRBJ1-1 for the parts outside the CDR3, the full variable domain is DTGVSQNPRHKITKRGQNVTFRCDPISEHNRLYWYRQTLGQGPEFLTYFQNEAQLEKSRLLSDRFSAERPKGSFSTLEIQRTEQGDSAMYLCASSSPGQGYPEAFFGQGTRLTVV.

CDR3 sequence: CASSMRTAPNYNSPLHF. CDR3 sequence (DNA): TGTGCCAGCAGTATGCGGACAGCCCCAAACTATAATTCACCCCTCCACTTT. The gene calls are TRBV27 and TRBJ1-6, with D perhaps matching TRBD1 (6 bases). CDR1 and CDR2 (germline): MNHEY, SMNVEV (reference sequence). CDR3 length equals 17 residues. The V and J ends lost 5 bases and 3 bases respectively, with 17 bases between them.

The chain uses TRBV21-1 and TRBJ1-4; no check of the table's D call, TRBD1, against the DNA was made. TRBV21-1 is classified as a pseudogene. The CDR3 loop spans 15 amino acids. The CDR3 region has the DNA TGTGCCAGCAGCAAAATAGGGAAGGGGAACGAAAAACTGTTTTTT. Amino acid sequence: CASSKIGKGNEKLFF.

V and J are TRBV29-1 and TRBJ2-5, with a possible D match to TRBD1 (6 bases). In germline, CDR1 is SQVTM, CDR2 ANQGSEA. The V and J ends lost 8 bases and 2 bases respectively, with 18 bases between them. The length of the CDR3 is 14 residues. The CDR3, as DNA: TGCAGCACTTGGCCGGGACAAACACAAGAGACCCAGTACTTC. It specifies CSTWPGQTQETQYF.

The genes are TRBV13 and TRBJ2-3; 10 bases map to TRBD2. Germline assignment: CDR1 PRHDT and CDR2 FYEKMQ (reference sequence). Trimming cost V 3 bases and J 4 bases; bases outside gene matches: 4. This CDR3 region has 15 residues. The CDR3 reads CASSLTSGPPDTQYF. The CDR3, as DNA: TGTGCCAGCAGCTTGACTAGCGGGCCGCCAGATACGCAGTATTTT.

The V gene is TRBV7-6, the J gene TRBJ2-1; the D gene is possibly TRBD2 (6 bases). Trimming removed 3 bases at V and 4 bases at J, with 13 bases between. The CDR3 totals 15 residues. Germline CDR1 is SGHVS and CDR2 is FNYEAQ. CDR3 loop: CASSLGQRAYNEQFF. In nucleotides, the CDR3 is TGTGCCAGCAGCTTGGGCCAGCGGGCTTACAATGAGCAGTTCTTC. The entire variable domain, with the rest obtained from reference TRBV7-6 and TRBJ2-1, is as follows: GAGVSQSPRYKVTKRGQDVALRCDPISGHVSLYWYRQALGQGPEFLTYFNYEAQQDKSGLPNDRFSAERPEGSISTLTIQRTEQRDSAMYRCASSLGQRAYNEQFFGPGTRLTVL.

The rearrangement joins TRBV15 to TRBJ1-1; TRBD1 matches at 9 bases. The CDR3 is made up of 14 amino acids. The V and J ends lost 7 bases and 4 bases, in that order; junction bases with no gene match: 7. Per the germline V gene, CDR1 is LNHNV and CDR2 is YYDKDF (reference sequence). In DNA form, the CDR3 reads TGTGCCACCAAAAAGAAGGACAGGGGCACTGAAGCTTTCTTT. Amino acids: CATKKKDRGTEAFF.

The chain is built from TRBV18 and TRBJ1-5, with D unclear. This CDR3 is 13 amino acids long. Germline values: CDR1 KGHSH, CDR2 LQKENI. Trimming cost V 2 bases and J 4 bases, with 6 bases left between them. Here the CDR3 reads CASSPVENQPQHF. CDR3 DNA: TGTGCCAGCTCACCAGTCGAGAATCAGCCCCAGCATTTT.

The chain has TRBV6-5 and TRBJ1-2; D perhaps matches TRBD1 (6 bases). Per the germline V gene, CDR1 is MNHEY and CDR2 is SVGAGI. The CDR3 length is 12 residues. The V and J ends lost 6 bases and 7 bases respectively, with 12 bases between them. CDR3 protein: CASRNRVSGYTF. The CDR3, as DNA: TGTGCCAGCAGGAACAGGGTTTCTGGCTACACCTTC.

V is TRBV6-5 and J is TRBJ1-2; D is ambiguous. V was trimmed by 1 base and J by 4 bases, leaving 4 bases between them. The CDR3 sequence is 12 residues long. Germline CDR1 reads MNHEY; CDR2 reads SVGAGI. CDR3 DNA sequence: TGTGCCAGCAGTTACTTCGGCTATGGCTACACCTTC. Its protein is CASSYFGYGYTF.

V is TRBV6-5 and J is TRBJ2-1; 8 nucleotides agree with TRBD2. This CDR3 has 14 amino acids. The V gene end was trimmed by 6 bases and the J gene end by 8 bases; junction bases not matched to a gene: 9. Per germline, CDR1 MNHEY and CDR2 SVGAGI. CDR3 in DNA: TGTGCCAGCAGCCAAGCGGGAGTCTTATATGAGCAGTTCTTC. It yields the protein CASSQAGVLYEQFF.

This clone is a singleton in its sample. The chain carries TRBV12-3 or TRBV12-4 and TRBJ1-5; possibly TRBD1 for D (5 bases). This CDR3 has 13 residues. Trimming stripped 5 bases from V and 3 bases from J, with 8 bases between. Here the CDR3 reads CASSIQANQPQHF. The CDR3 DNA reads TGTGCCAGCAGTATACAGGCCAATCAGCCCCAGCATTTT.

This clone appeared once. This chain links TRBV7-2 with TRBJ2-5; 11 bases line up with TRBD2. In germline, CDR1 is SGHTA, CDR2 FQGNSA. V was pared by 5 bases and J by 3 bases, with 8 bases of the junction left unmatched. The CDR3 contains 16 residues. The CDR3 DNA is TGTGCCAGCAGCCGGAATCTAGCGGGGGGAGAAGAGACCCAGTACTTC. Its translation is CASSRNLAGGEETQYF.

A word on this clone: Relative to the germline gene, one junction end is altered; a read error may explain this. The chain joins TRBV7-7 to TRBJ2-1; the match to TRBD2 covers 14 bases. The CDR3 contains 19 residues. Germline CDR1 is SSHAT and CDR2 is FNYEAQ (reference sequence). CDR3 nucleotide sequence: TGTGCTAGCAGCTCCCGACTAGCGGGAGGGCCGGGTGGGGATCATGAGCAGTTCTTC. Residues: CASSSRLAGGPGGDHEQFF.

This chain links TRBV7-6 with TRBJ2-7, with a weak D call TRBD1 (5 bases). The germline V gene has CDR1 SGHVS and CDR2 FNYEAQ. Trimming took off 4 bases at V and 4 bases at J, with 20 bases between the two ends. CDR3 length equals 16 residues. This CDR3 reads CASSSLTGTRGYEQYF. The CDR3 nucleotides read TGTGCCAGCAGCTCACTCACAGGCACCCGCGGATACGAGCAGTACTTC. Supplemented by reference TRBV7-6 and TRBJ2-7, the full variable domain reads GAGVSQSPRYKVTKRGQDVALRCDPISGHVSLYWYRQALGQGPEFLTYFNYEAQQDKSGLPNDRFSAERPEGSISTLTIQRTEQRDSAMYRCASSSLTGTRGYEQYFGPGTRLTVT.

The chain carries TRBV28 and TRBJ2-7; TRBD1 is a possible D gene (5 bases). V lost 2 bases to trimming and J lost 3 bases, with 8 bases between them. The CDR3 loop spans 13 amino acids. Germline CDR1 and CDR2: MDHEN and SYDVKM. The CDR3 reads CASSLGRVYEQYF. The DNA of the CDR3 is TGTGCCAGCAGTTTAGGCAGGGTCTACGAGCAGTACTTC.

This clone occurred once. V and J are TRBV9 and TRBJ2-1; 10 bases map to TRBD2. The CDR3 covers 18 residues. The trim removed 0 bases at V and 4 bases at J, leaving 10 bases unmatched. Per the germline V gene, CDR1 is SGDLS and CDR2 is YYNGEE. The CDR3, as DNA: TGTGCCAGCAGCGTAGAATTTGGAACTAGCGGGGCTTACAATGAGCAGTTCTTC. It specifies CASSVEFGTSGAYNEQFF.

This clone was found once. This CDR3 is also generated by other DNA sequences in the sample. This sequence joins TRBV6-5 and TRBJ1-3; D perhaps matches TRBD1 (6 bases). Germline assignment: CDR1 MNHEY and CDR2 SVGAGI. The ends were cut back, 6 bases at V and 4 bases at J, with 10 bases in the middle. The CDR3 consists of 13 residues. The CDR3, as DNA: TGTGCCAGCAGCACTACAGGGGGAAACACCATATATTTT. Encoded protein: CASSTTGGNTIYF.

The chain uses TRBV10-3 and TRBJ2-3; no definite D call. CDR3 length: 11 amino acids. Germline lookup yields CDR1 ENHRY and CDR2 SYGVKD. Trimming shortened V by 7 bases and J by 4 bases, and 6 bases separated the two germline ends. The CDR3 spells CAIKSSDTQYF. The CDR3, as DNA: TGTGCCATCAAATCTTCAGATACGCAGTATTTT.

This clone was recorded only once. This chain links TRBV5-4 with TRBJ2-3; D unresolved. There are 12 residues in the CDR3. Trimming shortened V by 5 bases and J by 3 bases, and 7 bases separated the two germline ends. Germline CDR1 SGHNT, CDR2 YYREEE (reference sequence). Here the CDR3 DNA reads TGTGCCAGCAGTTATACTACAGATACGCAGTATTTT. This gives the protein CASSYTTDTQYF.

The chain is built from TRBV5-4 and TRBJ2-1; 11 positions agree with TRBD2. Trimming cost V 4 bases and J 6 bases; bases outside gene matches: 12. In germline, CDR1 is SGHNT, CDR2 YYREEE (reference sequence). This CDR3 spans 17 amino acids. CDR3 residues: CASSSRLAGPLANEQFF. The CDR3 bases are TGTGCCAGCAGCAGCCGACTAGCGGGACCCTTGGCCAATGAGCAGTTCTTC. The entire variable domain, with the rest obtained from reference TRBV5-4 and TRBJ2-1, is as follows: ETGVTQSPTHLIKTRGQQVTLRCSSQSGHNTVSWYQQALGQGPQFIFQYYREEENGRGNFPPRFSGLQFPNYSSELNVNALELDDSALYLCASSSRLAGPLANEQFFGPGTRLTVL.